One and the same sample provided the 32 T cell receptor beta chains below, sequenced in a study of identical twins. One entry per CDR3 protein, called by TCRdb with MiXCR from the 5' RACE reads. The sample has 450,000 to 500,000 distinct CDR3 sequences, roughly an eighth seen once. The same specimen was also included in a second study, on yellow fever vaccine responses in identical twins.

The material sequenced was CD4+ T cells sorted from blood. These receptors all come from a woman between 18 and 29 years old in good health.

This clonotype was counted a few times. The genes are TRBV29-1 and TRBJ2-1; TRBD2 aligns across 10 bases. CDR3 length: 17 amino acids. Germline CDR1 reads SQVTM; CDR2 reads ANQGSEA. V was clipped by 6 bases and J by 8 bases; unmatched bases: 19. Here the CDR3 reads CSVARGAGGPRLDEQFF. In DNA, the CDR3 is TGCAGCGTCGCCCGTGGAGCGGGAGGGCCCAGGTTGGATGAGCAGTTCTTC.

This clonotype was counted many times. The rearrangement uses TRBV29-1 and TRBJ2-3; D call uncertain. The V gene's germline CDR1 is SQVTM and CDR2 ANQGSEA. The CDR3 totals 12 residues. The germline V and J ends were trimmed by 3 bases and 2 bases, with 6 bases remaining between them. The CDR3 bases are TGCAGCGTTGAGCAGGACACAGATACGCAGTATTTT. This gives the protein CSVEQDTDTQYF.

This rearrangement joins TRBV4-2 to TRBJ1-2; the match to TRBD1 covers 8 bases. J gave up 4 bases and V 0 bases, and 4 bases lay outside the gene matches. The CDR3 extends over 15 amino acids. Per germline, CDR1 LGHNA and CDR2 YNFKEQ. The CDR3 sequence is CASSQDLGQVYGYTF. Written as DNA, the CDR3 is TGTGCCAGCAGCCAAGATTTGGGACAGGTCTATGGCTACACCTTC.

This clonotype was counted many times. The CDR3 nucleotides read TGTGCCACCGGACAGGGGGAGACCCAGTACTTC. Translation gives CATGQGETQYF. The chain carries TRBV24-1 and TRBJ2-5; 9 nucleotides match TRBD1. V lost 9 bases and J lost 5; bases outside the gene matches: 0. CDR3 length: 11 residues. Germline values: CDR1 KGHDR, CDR2 SFDVKD.

The rearrangement uses TRBV4-3 and TRBJ2-4, with D possibly matching TRBD1 (6 bases). The CDR3 runs 16 residues. The V end was cut by 0 bases, the J end by 1 base, with 10 bases between. Germline CDR1 LGHNA, CDR2 YSLEER. DNA of the CDR3: TGCGCCAGCAGCCAAGACCTAAGGGGGGCCAAAAACATTCAGTACTTC. It yields the protein CASSQDLRGAKNIQYF.

This clonotype showed up just a few times. The genes are TRBV5-6 and TRBJ1-2, with TRBD1 matching over 7 bases. The V and J ends lost 3 bases and 7 bases, in that order; junction bases with no gene match: 15. Germline V gives CDR1 SGHDT, CDR2 YYEEEE. CDR3 length equals 16 residues. CDR3 protein: CASSSSRQGRLGGYTF. DNA for the CDR3: TGTGCCAGCAGCTCCTCACGACAGGGACGTCTCGGTGGCTACACCTTC.

The genes are TRBV5-1 and TRBJ2-5; D unresolved. V was trimmed by 4 bases and J by 3 bases, leaving 10 bases between them. In germline, CDR1 is SGHRS, CDR2 YFSETQ. This CDR3 is 13 amino acids long. CDR3 DNA: TGCGCCAGCAGCCGGATCACAGAAGAGACCCAGTACTTC. Amino acids: CASSRITEETQYF.

The CDR3 region has the DNA TGTGCCAGCAGGGTAGTTGGGGCCAACGTCCTGACTTTC. Translation gives CASRVVGANVLTF. The gene calls are TRBV7-2 and TRBJ2-6; D unclear. The CDR3 is 13 amino acids. Germline V gene lookup returns CDR1 SGHTA and CDR2 FQGNSA. V was shortened by 6 bases and J by 3 bases, with 6 bases between the two germline ends.

This clonotype turned up a few times. V usage is TRBV3-1 and J usage is TRBJ2-5; perhaps TRBD2 as D (6 bases). V was pared by 4 bases and J by 9 bases, with 15 bases between. Germline-derived CDR1 and CDR2 are LGHDT and YNNKEL (reference sequence). The CDR3 has 13 amino acids. CDR3 sequence (DNA): TGTGCCAGCAGCCCGCCACCCTCGGGGGCCCAGTACTTC. Amino acid sequence: CASSPPPSGAQYF.

This clonotype came up a few times. The V gene is TRBV5-1, the J gene TRBJ2-7, with 7 nucleotides matching TRBD1. CDR3 size: 14 residues. Germline V gives CDR1 SGHRS, CDR2 YFSETQ. After removal of 5 bases from V and 2 bases from J, the junction contained 7 bases not matched to a gene. The CDR3 nucleotides are TGCGCCAGCAGGGCGAGACAGGGTCCCTACGAGCAGTACTTC. The encoded protein is CASRARQGPYEQYF.

Many counts were recorded for this clonotype. The genes are TRBV4-1 and TRBJ2-1, with D possibly matching TRBD1 (5 bases). The CDR3 is 17 amino acids. The germline CDR1 and CDR2 sequences are MGHRA and YSYEKL. V was clipped by 2 bases and J by 3 bases, with 17 bases between them. DNA for the CDR3: TGCGCCAGCAGCCAACTGCCAATTCGGCAGGGCTACAATGAGCAGTTCTTC. It translates to CASSQLPIRQGYNEQFF.

The sample holds many counts of this clonotype. This rearrangement joins TRBV24-1 to TRBJ2-2; the D is unclear. V shed 6 bases and J shed 6 bases, with 10 bases lying between them. This CDR3 contains 13 residues. The germline V gene has CDR1 KGHDR and CDR2 SFDVKD. The CDR3 nucleotides are TGTGCCACCAGTCGAAGAGAGCCCGGGGAGCTGTTTTTT. Protein sequence: CATSRREPGELFF.

This clonotype was seen ten or more times. The chain uses TRBV20-1 and TRBJ2-1; TRBD2 aligns across 11 bases. CDR3 length equals 14 residues. Germline V lookup: CDR1 DFQATT, CDR2 SNEGSKA (reference sequence). Trimming at V came to 6 bases and at J to 4 bases, leaving 5 bases not matched to a gene. In DNA, the CDR3 is TGCAGTGCCCCAACTAGCGGGGGTTACAATGAGCAGTTCTTC. This translates into CSAPTSGGYNEQFF.

There are a few counts of this clonotype. This chain links TRBV4-1 with TRBJ2-3; either TRBD1 or TRBD2 may supply D (5 bases each). There are 16 residues in the CDR3. Looked up from germline, CDR1 is MGHRA and CDR2 is YSYEKL. V was pared by 0 bases and J by 4 bases, with 14 bases between. CDR3 region: CASSQEGTKPSDTQYF. The CDR3 bases are TGCGCCAGCAGCCAAGAGGGGACCAAACCATCAGATACGCAGTATTTT.

Ten or more counts support this clonotype. The CDR3: CASSRQSSYEQYF. DNA for the CDR3: TGTGCCAGCAGTCGGCAGAGCTCCTACGAGCAGTACTTC. This chain uses TRBV6-1 with TRBJ2-7; D unresolved. CDR1 and CDR2 (germline): MNHNS, SASEGT. There are 13 residues in the CDR3. The V end was cut by 5 bases, the J end by 0 bases, with 8 bases between.

This clonotype showed up many times. This sequence joins TRBV12-3 or TRBV12-4 and TRBJ2-7; 9 bases align to TRBD1. The CDR3 covers 15 residues. V was clipped by 5 bases and J by 2 bases; unmatched bases: 7. The CDR3 is CASSPSQGATYEQYF. Written as DNA, the CDR3 is TGTGCCAGCAGTCCATCACAGGGGGCCACCTACGAGCAGTACTTC.

This clonotype turned up a few times. The J gene is TRBJ2-3, the V gene TRBV29-1, with 10 bases matching TRBD1. This CDR3 is 17 amino acids long. The V and J ends lost 2 bases and 2 bases, in that order; junction bases with no gene match: 10. Per the germline V gene, CDR1 is SQVTM and CDR2 is ANQGSEA. In DNA form, the CDR3 reads TGCAGCGTTGAAAGTCCCGGGACAGGGGCTTCCACAGATACGCAGTATTTT. This codes for CSVESPGTGASTDTQYF.

J is TRBJ2-1 and V is TRBV29-1; TRBD1 might be the D (6 bases). The germline gives CDR1 SQVTM, CDR2 ANQGSEA. Trimming shortened V by 7 bases and J by 4 bases, and 17 bases separated the two germline ends. This CDR3 is built from 14 residues. This CDR3 reads CSGFPGVSYNEQFF. In DNA form, the CDR3 reads TGCAGCGGGTTTCCAGGGGTGTCGTACAATGAGCAGTTCTTC.

This clonotype was recorded at least ten times. This chain joins TRBV10-3 and TRBJ2-7; D could derive from TRBD1 or TRBD2 (5 bases each). V lost 7 bases and J 0 bases, leaving 13 bases between the germline ends. CDR3 size: 14 residues. Germline V lookup: CDR1 ENHRY, CDR2 SYGVKD. The CDR3 coding sequence is TGTGCCATCAATTGGGACGGACCCTCCTACGAGCAGTACTTC. It encodes CAINWDGPSYEQYF.

This clonotype was seen repeatedly, ten times or more. V gene TRBV4-1 combines with J gene TRBJ2-1; 7 bases match TRBD1. Germline V lookup: CDR1 MGHRA, CDR2 YSYEKL. The CDR3 loop spans 20 amino acids. V lost 4 bases and J lost 0; bases outside the gene matches: 18. The CDR3 bases are TGCGCCAGCAGCCGATCAGGACAGAGCCTAGGGGGCAGCTCCTACAATGAGCAGTTCTTC. Encoded protein: CASSRSGQSLGGSSYNEQFF.

This clonotype came up a few times. The genes are TRBV7-9 and TRBJ1-1; no definite D call. Per germline, CDR1 SEHNR and CDR2 FQNEAQ (reference sequence). The CDR3 spans 13 residues. Trimming shortened V by 4 bases and J by 3 bases, and 9 bases separated the two germline ends. Here the CDR3 DNA reads TGTGCCAGCAGCTCAGCCGGGTACACTGAAGCTTTCTTT. This sequence encodes CASSSAGYTEAFF.

This clonotype appeared a single time. The chain employs TRBV6-5 and TRBJ2-1, with 7 bases aligning to TRBD2. The CDR3 is 15 amino acids. V shed 4 bases and J 7 bases; nucleotides not matched to a gene: 10. Germline V gene lookup returns CDR1 MNHEY and CDR2 SVGAGI. CDR3 residues: CASSSSGLEENEQFF. The CDR3 DNA follows: TGTGCCAGCAGTTCAAGCGGACTAGAGGAGAATGAGCAGTTCTTC.

The chain couples TRBV3-1 to TRBJ2-1; D may be TRBD2 (6 bases). V shed 3 bases and J shed 8 bases, with 14 bases lying between them. This CDR3 spans 14 amino acids. Germline V gene sequence: CDR1 LGHDT, CDR2 YNNKEL (reference sequence). The CDR3 is CASSQGRGSDEQFF. CDR3 DNA: TGTGCCAGCAGCCAGGGTCGGGGGAGTGATGAGCAGTTCTTC.

V usage is TRBV29-1 and J usage is TRBJ2-2; 7 nucleotides align to TRBD1. Per germline, CDR1 SQVTM and CDR2 ANQGSEA. CDR3 size: 13 residues. Trimming removed 5 bases from V and 6 bases from J; junction bases left unmatched: 6. In DNA form, the CDR3 reads TGCAGCGTTTTCACAGGGGAGTCCGGGGAGCTGTTTTTT. Protein sequence: CSVFTGESGELFF.

This clonotype was found many times. This chain links TRBV9 with TRBJ2-1; D unclear. V was trimmed by 1 base and J by 2 bases, leaving 10 bases between them. The CDR3 sequence is 15 residues long. The germline V gene has CDR1 SGDLS and CDR2 YYNGEE. The CDR3, as DNA: TGTGCCAGCAGCGTACAAGAGTATACCTACAATGAGCAGTTCTTC. Translating gives CASSVQEYTYNEQFF.

This clonotype occurred many times. The genes are TRBV10-3 and TRBJ2-5; TRBD2 is a possible D gene (6 bases). The CDR3 extends over 13 amino acids. Germline V gene lookup returns CDR1 ENHRY and CDR2 SYGVKD. The V end was cut by 4 bases, the J end by 2 bases, with 8 bases between. Here the CDR3 reads CAISGGGQETQYF. The CDR3 DNA is TGTGCCATCAGTGGTGGGGGGCAAGAGACCCAGTACTTC.

This clonotype has a handful of counts. The V call is TRBV10-1, the J call TRBJ2-1; the D is unclear. Germline V gives CDR1 WNHNN, CDR2 SYGVQD (reference sequence). This CDR3 is built from 13 residues. V was clipped by 0 bases and J by 3 bases, with 3 bases between them. The CDR3 protein is CASSESYYNEQFF. The DNA of the CDR3 is TGCGCCAGCAGTGAGTCTTACTACAATGAGCAGTTCTTC.

V and J are TRBV12-3 or TRBV12-4 and TRBJ2-1, with D uncertain. The CDR3 is 11 residues long. V was cut by 2 bases and J by 9 bases, with 5 bases left in between. The CDR3 here is CASSLRLEQFF. DNA for the CDR3: TGTGCCAGCAGTTTAAGGCTTGAGCAGTTCTTC.

This clonotype was recorded a few times. The CDR3 protein is CASGLTTGFGTEAFF. CDR3 nucleotides: TGTGCTAGTGGTTTGACAACAGGGTTCGGGACTGAAGCTTTCTTT. The V call is TRBV12-5, the J call TRBJ1-1; a weak D match, TRBD1 (6 bases). Germline values: CDR1 LGHNT, CDR2 FRNRAP. V was cut by 2 bases and J by 5 bases, with 15 bases left in between. The CDR3 loop spans 15 amino acids.

The chain has TRBV7-9 and TRBJ1-2; TRBD1 matches 8 bases. Per germline, CDR1 SEHNR and CDR2 FQNEAQ (reference sequence). The CDR3 extends over 13 amino acids. The V gene end was trimmed by 6 bases and the J gene end by 4 bases; junction bases not matched to a gene: 4. The CDR3: CASRLTGGYGYTF. CDR3 nucleotide sequence: TGTGCCAGCAGATTAACAGGGGGCTATGGCTACACCTTC. The variable domain in full, completed from reference TRBV7-9 and TRBJ1-2, reads DTGVSQNPRHKITKRGQNVTFRCDPISEHNRLYWYRQTLGQGPEFLTYFQNEAQLEKSRLLSDRFSAERPKGSFSTLEIQRTEQGDSAMYLCASRLTGGYGYTFGSGTRLTVV.

This clonotype was seen many times. J is TRBJ2-2 and V is TRBV12-3 or TRBV12-4; 12 bases fit TRBD2. The CDR3 length is 17 residues. After removal of 8 bases from V and 1 base from J, the junction contained 8 bases not matched to a gene. Written as DNA, the CDR3 is TGTGCCAGCGGCCTCGCGGGACTAGCGGGGAACACCGGGGAGCTGTTTTTT. It translates to CASGLAGLAGNTGELFF.

This clonotype was recorded a few times. V is TRBV7-2 and J is TRBJ2-7; TRBD1 matches at 9 bases. J gave up 6 bases and V 7 bases, and 7 bases lay outside the gene matches. The CDR3 spans 13 residues. Per the germline V gene, CDR1 is SGHTA and CDR2 is FQGNSA. This chain's CDR3 is CASIRDRAGEQYF. The CDR3 bases are TGTGCCAGCATCCGGGACAGGGCAGGCGAGCAGTACTTC. Full variable domain (missing parts from reference TRBV7-2 and TRBJ2-7): GAGVSQSPSNKVTEKGKDVELRCDPISGHTALYWYRQSLGQGLEFLIYFQGNSAPDKSGLPSDRFSAERTGGSVSTLTIQRTQQEDSAVYLCASIRDRAGEQYFGPGTRLTVT.